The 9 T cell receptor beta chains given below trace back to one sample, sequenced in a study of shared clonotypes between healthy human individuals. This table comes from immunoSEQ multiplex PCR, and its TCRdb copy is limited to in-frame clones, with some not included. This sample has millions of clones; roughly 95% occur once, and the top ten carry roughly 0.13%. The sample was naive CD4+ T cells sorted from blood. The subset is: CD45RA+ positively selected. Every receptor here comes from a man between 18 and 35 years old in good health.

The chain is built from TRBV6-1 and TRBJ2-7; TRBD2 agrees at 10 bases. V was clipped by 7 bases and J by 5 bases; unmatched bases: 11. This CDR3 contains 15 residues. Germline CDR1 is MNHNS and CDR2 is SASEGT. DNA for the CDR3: TGTGCCAGCAACCAGGGGTGGGGACTAGCGAACGAGCAGTACTTC. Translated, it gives CASNQGWGLANEQYF.

The CDR3 is CASSSAGGSHEQFF. CDR3 in DNA: TGTGCCAGCAGCTCCGCCGGAGGGTCCCATGAGCAGTTCTTC. The chain recombines TRBV7-2 with TRBJ2-1; possible D gene TRBD2, 6 bases. The CDR3 is made up of 14 amino acids. V dropped 4 bases and J dropped 8 bases, with 15 bases sitting between them. CDR1 is SGHTA and CDR2 is FQGNSA in the germline V gene. The complete variable domain, with remaining parts taken from reference TRBV7-2 and TRBJ2-1, reads GAGVSQSPSNKVTEKGKDVELRCDPISGHTALYWYRQSLGQGLEFLIYFQGNSAPDKSGLPSDRFSAERTGGSVSTLTIQRTQQEDSAVYLCASSSAGGSHEQFFGPGTRLTVL.

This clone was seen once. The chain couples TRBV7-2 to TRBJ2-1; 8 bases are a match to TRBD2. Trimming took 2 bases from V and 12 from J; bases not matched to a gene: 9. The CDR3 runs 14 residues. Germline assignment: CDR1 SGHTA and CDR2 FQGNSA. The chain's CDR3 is CASSLTSLAVPQFF. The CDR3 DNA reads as TGTGCCAGCAGCTTAACCTCACTAGCGGTCCCGCAGTTCTTC. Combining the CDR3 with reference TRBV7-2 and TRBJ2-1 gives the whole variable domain GAGVSQSPSNKVTEKGKDVELRCDPISGHTALYWYRQSLGQGLEFLIYFQGNSAPDKSGLPSDRFSAERTGGSVSTLTIQRTQQEDSAVYLCASSLTSLAVPQFFGPGTRLTVL.

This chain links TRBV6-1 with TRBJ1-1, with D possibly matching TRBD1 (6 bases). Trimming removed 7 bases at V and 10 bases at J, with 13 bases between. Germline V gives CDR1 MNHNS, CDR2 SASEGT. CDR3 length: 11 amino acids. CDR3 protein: CASNEQGLAFF. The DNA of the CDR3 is TGTGCCAGCAACGAACAGGGTTTAGCTTTCTTT.

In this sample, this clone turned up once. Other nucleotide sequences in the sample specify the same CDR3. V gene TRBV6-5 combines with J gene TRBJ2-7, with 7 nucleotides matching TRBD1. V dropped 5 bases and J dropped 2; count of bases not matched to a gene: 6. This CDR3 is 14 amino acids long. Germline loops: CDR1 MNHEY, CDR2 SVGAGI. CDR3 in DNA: TGTGCCAGCAGTCGGGGACAGCGAGCCTACGAGCAGTACTTC. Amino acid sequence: CASSRGQRAYEQYF.

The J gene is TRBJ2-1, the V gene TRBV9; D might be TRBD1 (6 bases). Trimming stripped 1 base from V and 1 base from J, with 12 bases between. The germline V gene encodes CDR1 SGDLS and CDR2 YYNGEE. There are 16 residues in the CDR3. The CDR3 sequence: CASSVLDSRSYNEQFF. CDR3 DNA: TGTGCCAGCAGCGTACTGGACAGCAGGTCCTACAATGAGCAGTTCTTC.

The CDR3 protein is CASSPDSTISYEQYF. Written as DNA, the CDR3 is TGTGCCAGCAGCCCGGACAGTACGATCTCCTACGAGCAGTACTTC. V gene TRBV27 combines with J gene TRBJ2-7, with D possibly matching TRBD1 (6 bases). CDR1 and CDR2 (germline): MNHEY, SMNVEV (reference sequence). This CDR3 region has 15 residues. The germline V and J ends were trimmed by 6 bases and 0 bases, with 15 bases remaining between them.

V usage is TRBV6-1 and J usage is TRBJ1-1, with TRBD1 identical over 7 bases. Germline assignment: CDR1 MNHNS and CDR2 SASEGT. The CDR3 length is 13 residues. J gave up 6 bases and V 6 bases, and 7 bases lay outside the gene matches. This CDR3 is CASRVGQSPEAFF. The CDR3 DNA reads TGTGCCAGCAGGGTGGGACAGTCACCTGAAGCTTTCTTT.

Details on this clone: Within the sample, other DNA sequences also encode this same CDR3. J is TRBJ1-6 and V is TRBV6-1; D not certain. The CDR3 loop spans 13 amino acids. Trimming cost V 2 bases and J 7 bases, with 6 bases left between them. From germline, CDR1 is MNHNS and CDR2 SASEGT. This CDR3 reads CASSELGNSPLHF. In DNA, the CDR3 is TGTGCCAGCAGTGAACTAGGAAATTCACCCCTCCACTTT.